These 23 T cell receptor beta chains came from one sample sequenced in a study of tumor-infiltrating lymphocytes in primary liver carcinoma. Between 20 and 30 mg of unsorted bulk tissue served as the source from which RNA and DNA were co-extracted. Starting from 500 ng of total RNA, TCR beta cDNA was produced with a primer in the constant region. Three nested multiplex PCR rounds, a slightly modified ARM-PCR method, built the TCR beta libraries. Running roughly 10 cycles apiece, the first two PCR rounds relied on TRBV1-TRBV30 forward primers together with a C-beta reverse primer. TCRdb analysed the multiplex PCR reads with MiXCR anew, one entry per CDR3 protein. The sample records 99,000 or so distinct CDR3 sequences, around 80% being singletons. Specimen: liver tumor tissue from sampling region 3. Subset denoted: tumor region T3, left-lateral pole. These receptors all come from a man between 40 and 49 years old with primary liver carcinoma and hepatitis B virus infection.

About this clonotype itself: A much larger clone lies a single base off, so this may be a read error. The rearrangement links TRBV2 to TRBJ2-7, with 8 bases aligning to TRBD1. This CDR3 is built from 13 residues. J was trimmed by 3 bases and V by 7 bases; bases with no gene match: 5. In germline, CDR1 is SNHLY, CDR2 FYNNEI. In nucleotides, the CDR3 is TGTGCCAGCATCAGGGGGCTGAGCTACGAGCAGTACTTC. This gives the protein CASIRGLSYEQYF.

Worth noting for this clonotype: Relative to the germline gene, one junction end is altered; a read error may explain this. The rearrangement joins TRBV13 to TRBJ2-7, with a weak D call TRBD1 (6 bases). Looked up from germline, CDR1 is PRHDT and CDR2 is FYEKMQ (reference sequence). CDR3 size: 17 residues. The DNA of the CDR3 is TGTGCCAGAAGCTCGGGCGGACAGTGGGCATTTACCTACGTGCAGTACTTC. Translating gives CARSSGGQWAFTYVQYF.

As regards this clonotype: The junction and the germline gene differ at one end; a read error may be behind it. CDR3 loop: CASSYSPTGNTVAFF. In DNA, the CDR3 is TGTGCCAGCAGTTACTCACCAACAGGGAACACTGTAGCTTTCTTT. The chain links TRBV6-5 to TRBJ1-1, with D maybe TRBD1 (6 bases). The CDR3 totals 15 residues. Germline-derived CDR1 and CDR2 are MNHEY and SVGAGI.

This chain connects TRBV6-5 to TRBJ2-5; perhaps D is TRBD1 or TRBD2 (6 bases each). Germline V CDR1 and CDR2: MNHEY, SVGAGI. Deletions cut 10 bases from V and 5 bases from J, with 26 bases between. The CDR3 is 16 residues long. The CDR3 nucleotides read TGTGCCAACAATCCTCCCGGGGGCGGATCGAAGGAGACCCAGTACTTC. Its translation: CANNPPGGGSKETQYF.

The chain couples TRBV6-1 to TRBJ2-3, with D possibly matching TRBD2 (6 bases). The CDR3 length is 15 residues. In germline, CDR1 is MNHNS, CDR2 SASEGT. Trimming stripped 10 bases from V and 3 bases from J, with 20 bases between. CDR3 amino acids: CAIIVGGGGTDTQYF. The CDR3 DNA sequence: TGTGCCATCATTGTAGGAGGTGGAGGGACAGATACGCAGTATTTT.

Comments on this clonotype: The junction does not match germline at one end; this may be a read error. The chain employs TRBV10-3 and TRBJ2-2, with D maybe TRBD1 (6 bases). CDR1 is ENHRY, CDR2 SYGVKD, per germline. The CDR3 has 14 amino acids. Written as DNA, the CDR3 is TGTGCCATCAGTGAGTTGACAGGCACCCGGGAGCTGTTTTTT. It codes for CAISELTGTRELFF.

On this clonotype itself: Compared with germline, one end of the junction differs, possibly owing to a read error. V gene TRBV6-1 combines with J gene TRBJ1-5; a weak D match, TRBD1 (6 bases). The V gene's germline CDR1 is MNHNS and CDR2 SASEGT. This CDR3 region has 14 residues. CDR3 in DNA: TGTGCCTGCAGTGAAGGGGGAAATGATCAGCCCCAGCATTTC. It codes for CACSEGGNDQPQHF.

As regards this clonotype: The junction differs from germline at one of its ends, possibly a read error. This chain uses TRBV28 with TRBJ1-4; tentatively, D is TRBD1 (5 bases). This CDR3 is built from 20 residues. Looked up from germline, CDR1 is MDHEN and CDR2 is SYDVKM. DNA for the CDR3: TGTGCCAGTAGTTTAATAGGTCTGCTGAATACGGGGGTCCAGAATGAAAAACTGTTTTTT. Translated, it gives CASSLIGLLNTGVQNEKLFF.

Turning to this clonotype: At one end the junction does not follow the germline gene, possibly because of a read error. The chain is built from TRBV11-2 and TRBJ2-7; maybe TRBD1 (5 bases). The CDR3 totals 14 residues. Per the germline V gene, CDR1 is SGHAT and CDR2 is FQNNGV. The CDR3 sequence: CASSSNRNSYKQYF. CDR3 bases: TGTGCCAGCAGCTCTAACAGGAACTCTTACAAGCAATACTTC. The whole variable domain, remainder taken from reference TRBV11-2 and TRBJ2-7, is EAGVAQSPRYKIIEKRQSVAFWCNPISGHATLYWYQQILGQGPKLLIQFQNNGVVDDSQLPKDRFSAERLKGVDSTLKIQPAKLEDSAVYLCASSSNRNSYKQYFGPGTRLTVT.

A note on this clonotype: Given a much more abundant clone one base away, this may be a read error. The CDR3 loop is CATTQRGNYEQYF. CDR3 DNA: TGTGCCACGACACAGAGGGGAAACTACGAGCAGTACTTC. The chain combines TRBV9 with TRBJ2-7; D tentatively reads TRBD1 or TRBD2 (5 bases each). The CDR3 totals 13 residues. Trimming shortened V by 9 bases and J by 3 bases, and 16 bases separated the two germline ends. The germline V gene has CDR1 SGDLS and CDR2 YYNGEE.

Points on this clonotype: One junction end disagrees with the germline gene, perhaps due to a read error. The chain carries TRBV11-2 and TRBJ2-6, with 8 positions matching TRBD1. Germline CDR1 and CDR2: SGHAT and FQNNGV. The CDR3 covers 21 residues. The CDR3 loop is CASSIGGDRGIPLSGTNVLTF. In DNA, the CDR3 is TGTGCCAGCAGCATCGGGGGAGACAGGGGCATTCCCCTCTCTGGGACCAACGTCCTGACTTTC.

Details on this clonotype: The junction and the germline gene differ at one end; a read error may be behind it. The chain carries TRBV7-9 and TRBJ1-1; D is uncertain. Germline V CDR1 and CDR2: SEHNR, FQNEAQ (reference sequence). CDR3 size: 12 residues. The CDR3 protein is CARSLFNTVAFF. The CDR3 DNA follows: TGTGCCAGGAGCTTATTCAACACTGTAGCTTTCTTT.

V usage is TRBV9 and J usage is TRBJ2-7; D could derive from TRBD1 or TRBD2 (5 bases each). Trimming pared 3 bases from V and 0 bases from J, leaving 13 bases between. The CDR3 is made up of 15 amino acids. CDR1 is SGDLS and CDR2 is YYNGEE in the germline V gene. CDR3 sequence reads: CASSEGTQSSYEQYF. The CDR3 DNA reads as TGTGCCAGCAGCGAGGGGACCCAGAGCTCCTACGAGCAGTACTTC.

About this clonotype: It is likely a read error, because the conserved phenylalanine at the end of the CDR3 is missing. CDR3 region: CASSLGVSKDEQFL. CDR3 sequence (DNA): TGTGCCAGCAGCTTAGGCGTCTCGAAGGATGAGCAGTTCTTA. The chain combines TRBV11-3 with TRBJ2-1; D is uncertain. This CDR3 comprises 14 residues. The V end was cut by 1 base, the J end by 8 bases, with 12 bases between. The germline V gene has CDR1 SGHNT and CDR2 YENEEA.

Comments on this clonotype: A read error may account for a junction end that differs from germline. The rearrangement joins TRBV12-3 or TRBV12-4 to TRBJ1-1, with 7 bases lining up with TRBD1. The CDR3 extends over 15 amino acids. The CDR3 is CANSPRTGSTTEAFF. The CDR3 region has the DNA TGTGCCAACAGTCCTCGGACAGGAAGCACAACTGAAGCTTTCTTT.

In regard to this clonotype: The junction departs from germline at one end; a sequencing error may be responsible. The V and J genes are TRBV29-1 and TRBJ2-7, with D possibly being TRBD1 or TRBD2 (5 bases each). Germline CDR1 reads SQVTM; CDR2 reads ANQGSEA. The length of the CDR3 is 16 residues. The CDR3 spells CSTMTSGTGSPYEHYF. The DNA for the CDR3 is TGCAGCACCATGACATCTGGGACCGGCTCTCCCTACGAGCATTACTTC.

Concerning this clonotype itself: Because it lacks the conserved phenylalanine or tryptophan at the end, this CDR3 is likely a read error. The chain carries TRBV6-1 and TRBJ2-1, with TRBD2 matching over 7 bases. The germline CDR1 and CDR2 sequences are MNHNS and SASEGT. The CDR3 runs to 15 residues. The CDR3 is CASSEETGGYNEQFS. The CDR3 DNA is TGTGCTAGCAGTGAAGAAACGGGAGGATACAATGAGCAGTTCTCC.

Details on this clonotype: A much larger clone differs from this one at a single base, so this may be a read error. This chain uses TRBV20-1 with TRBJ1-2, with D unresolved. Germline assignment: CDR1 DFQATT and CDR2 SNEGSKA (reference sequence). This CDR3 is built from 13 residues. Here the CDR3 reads CSARKGLSSGYSF. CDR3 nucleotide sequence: TGCAGTGCTAGAAAAGGGCTTTCGTCTGGCTACAGCTTC.

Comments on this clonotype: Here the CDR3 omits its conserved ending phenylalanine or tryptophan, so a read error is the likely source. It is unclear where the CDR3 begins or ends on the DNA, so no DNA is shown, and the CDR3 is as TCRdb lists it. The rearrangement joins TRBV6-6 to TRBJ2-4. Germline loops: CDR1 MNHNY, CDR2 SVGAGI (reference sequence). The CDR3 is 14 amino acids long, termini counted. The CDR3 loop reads CASLNPLEARIQYL.

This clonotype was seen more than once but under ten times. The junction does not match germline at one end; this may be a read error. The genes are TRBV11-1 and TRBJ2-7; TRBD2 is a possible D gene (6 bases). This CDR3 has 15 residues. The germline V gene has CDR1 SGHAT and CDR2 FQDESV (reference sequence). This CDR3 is CASNLTGSGECEQYF. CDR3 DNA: TGTGCCAGCAACTTAACTGGATCGGGAGAATGCGAGCAGTACTTC. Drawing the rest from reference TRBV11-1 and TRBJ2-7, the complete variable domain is EAEVAQSPRYKITEKSQAVAFWCDPISGHATLYWYRQILGQGPELLVQFQDESVVDDSQLPKDRFSAERLKGVDSTLKIQPAELGDSAMYLCASNLTGSGECEQYFGPGTRLTVT.

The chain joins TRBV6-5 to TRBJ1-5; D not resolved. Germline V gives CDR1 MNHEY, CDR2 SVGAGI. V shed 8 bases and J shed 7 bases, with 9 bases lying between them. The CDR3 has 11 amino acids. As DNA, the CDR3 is TGTGCCAGCGGTGTAACCCAGCCCCAGCATTTT. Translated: CASGVTQPQHF.

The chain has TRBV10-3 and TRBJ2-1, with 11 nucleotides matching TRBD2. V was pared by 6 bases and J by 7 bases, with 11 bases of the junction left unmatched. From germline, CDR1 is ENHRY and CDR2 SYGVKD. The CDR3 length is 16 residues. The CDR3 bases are TGTGCCATCAGCCCGGGACTAGCGGTGAACTATAATGAGCAGTTCTTC. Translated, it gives CAISPGLAVNYNEQFF.

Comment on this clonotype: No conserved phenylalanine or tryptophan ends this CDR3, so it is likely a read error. The CDR3 region has the DNA TGTACCAGCAGCTTAAACCGGAACACTGGAGCTTTCTCT. Translation: CTSSLNRNTGAFS. V gene TRBV11-1 combines with J gene TRBJ1-1; D remains ambiguous. Germline assignment: CDR1 SGHAT and CDR2 FQDESV (reference sequence). This CDR3 has 13 amino acids.